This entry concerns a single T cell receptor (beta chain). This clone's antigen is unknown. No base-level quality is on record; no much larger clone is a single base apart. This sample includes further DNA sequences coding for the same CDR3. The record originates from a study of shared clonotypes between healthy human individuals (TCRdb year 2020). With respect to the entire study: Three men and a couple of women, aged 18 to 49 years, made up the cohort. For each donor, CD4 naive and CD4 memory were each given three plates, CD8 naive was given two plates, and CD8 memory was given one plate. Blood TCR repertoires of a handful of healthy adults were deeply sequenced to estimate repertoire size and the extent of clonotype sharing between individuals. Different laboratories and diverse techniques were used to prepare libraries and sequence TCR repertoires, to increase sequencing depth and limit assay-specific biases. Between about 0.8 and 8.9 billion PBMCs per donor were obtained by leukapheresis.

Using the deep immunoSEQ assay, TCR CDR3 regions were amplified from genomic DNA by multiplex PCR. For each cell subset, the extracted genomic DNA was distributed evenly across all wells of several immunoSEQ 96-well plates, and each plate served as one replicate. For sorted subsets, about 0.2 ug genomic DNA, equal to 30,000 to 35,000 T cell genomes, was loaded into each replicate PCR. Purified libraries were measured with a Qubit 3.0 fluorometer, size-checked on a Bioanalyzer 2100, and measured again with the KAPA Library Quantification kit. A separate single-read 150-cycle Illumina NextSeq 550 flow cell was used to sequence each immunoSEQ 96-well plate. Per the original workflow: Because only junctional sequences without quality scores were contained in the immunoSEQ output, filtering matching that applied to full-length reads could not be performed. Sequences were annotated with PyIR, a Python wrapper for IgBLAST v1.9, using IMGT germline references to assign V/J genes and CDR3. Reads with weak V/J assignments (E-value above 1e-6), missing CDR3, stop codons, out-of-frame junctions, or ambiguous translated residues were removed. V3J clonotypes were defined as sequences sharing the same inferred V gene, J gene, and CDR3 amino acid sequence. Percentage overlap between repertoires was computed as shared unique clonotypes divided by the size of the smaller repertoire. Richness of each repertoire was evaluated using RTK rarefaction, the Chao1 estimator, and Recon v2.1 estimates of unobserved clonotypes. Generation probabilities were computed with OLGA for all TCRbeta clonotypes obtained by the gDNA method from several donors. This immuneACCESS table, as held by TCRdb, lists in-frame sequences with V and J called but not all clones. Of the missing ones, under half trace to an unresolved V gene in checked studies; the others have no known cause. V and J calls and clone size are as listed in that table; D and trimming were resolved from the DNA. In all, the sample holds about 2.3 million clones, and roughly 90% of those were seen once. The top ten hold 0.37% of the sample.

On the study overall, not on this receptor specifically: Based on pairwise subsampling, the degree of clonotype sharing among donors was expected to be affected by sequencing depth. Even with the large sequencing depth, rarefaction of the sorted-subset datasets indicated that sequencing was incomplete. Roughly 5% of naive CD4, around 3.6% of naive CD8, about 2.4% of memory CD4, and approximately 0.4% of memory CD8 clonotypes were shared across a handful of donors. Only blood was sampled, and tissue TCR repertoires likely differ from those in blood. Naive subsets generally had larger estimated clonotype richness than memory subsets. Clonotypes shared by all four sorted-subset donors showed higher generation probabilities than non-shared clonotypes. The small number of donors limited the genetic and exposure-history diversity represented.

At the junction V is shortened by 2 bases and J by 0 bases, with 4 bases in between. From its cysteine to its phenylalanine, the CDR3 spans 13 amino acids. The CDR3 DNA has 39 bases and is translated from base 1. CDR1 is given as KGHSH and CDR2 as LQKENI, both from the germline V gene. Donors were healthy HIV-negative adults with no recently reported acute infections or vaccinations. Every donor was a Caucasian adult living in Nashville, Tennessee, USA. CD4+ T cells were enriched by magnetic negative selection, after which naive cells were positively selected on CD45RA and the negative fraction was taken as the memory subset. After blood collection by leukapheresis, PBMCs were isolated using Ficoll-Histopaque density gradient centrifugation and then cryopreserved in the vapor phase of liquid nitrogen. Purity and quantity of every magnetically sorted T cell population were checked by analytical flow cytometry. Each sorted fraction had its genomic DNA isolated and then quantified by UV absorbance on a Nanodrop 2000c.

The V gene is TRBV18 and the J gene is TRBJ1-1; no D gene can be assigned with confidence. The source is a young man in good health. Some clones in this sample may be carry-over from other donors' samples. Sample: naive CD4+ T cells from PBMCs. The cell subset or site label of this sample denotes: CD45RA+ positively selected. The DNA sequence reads TGTGCCAGCTCACCAATAATGAACACTGAAGCTTTCTTT. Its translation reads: CASSPIMNTEAFF.